The clone carrying this T cell receptor (beta chain) showed up many times. The trim removed 4 bases at V and 8 bases at J, leaving 5 bases unmatched. Germline CDR1 reads SGHRS; CDR2 reads YFSETQ. This CDR3 comprises 14 residues. TCR beta CDR3 sequences were amplified from RNA transcripts. First-round RT-PCR targeting the TCR CDR3 was performed with the HTBI primer set. From the multiplex PCR reads, TCRdb called clonotypes with MiXCR, one entry per CDR3 protein. The repertoire includes some 460,000 distinct CDR3 sequences, around 16% of them detected once, and approximately 7.5% sits in the top ten. The data originate from a study of T cells in Graves' hyperthyroidism and ophthalmopathy. Patients counted as stable if ophthalmopathy did not develop within 18 months. PBMCs were sourced from more than 9 ml fresh peripheral blood.

The sequencing sample was made of blood. This clonotype was obtained from a woman aged 18-29 years with Graves' hyperthyroidism. This rearrangement joins TRBV5-1 to TRBJ2-1, with 11 bases that match TRBD1. In nucleotides, the CDR3 is TGCGCCAGCAGCCCTGGGACAGGGGGTTATGAGCAGTTCTTC. This encodes CASSPGTGGYEQFF.